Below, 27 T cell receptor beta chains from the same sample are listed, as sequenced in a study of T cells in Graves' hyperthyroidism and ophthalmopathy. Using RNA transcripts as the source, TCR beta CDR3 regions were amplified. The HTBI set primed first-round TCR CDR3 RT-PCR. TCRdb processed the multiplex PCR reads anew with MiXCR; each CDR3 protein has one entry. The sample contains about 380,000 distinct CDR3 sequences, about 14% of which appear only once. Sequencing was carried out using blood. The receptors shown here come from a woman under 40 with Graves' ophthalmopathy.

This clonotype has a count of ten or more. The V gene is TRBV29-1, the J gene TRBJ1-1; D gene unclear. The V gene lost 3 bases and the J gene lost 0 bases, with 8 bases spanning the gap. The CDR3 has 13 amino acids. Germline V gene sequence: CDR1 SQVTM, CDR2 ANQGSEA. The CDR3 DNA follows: TGCAGCGTTGAGCTGCTTATGAACACTGAAGCTTTCTTT. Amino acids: CSVELLMNTEAFF.

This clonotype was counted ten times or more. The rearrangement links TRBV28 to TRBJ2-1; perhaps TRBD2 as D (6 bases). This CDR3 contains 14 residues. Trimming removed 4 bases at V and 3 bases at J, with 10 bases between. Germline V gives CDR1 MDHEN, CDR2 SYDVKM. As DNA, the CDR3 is TGTGCCAGCAGTTCGAACGGGGGCTACAATGAGCAGTTCTTC. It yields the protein CASSSNGGYNEQFF.

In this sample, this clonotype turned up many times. The chain's CDR3 is CASSLYPGRGVEKLFF. Written as DNA, the CDR3 is TGTGCCAGCAGCTTGTACCCGGGACGGGGGGTTGAAAAACTGTTTTTT. This chain links TRBV7-9 with TRBJ1-4, with D tentatively TRBD1 (5 bases). The CDR3 has 16 residues. The germline CDR1 and CDR2 sequences are SEHNR and FQNEAQ (reference sequence). V lost 3 bases, J lost 7 bases, and 18 bases lay in between.

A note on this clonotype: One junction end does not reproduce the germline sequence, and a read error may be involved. As DNA, the CDR3 is TGTGCCAGCAGGGGGACTCCTGGAACCACCATATATTTT. This sequence encodes CASRGTPGTTIYF. The chain joins TRBV12-3 or TRBV12-4 to TRBJ1-3, with a possible D match to TRBD1 (5 bases). This CDR3 region has 13 residues.

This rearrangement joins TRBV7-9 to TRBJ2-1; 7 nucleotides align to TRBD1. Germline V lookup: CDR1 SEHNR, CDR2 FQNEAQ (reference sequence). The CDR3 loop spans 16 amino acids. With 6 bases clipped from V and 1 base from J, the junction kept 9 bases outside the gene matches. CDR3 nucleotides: TGTGCCAGCAGATCCCGATCCAGGGGGTCCTACAATGAGCAGTTCTTC. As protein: CASRSRSRGSYNEQFF.

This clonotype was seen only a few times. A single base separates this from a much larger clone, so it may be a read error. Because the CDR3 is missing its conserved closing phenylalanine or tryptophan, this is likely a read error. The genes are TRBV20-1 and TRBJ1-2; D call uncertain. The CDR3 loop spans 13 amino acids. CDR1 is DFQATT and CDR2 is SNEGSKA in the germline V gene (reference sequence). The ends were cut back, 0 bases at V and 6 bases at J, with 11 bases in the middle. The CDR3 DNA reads TGCAGTGCTAGAGATGGAGGAGGAGATGGCTACACCCTC. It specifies CSARDGGGDGYTL.

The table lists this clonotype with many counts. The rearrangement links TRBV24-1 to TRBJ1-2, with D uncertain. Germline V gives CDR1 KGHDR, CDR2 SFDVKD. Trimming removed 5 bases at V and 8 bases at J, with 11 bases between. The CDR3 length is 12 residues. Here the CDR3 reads CATSGGLDGYTF. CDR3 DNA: TGTGCCACCAGTGGGGGTTTGGACGGCTACACCTTC.

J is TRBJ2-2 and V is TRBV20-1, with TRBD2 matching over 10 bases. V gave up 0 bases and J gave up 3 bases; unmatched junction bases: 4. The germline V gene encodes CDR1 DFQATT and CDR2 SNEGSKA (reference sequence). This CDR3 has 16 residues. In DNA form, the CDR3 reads TGCAGTGCTAGAGATAGCGGGGGGCGTGACACCGGGGAGCTGTTTTTT. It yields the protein CSARDSGGRDTGELFF.

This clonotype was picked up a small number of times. CDR3 nucleotides: TGTGCCAGCAGCGTAGGATCAGGGGAGATAGGAGAGACCCAGTACTTC. Protein product: CASSVGSGEIGETQYF. This chain connects TRBV9 to TRBJ2-5; D possibly corresponds to TRBD1 (6 bases). The CDR3 totals 16 residues. Germline V lookup: CDR1 SGDLS, CDR2 YYNGEE. V was shortened by 0 bases and J by 4 bases, with 16 bases between the two germline ends.

The DNA for the CDR3 is TGTGCCAGCAGGAACAGGGGATACAATCAGCCCCAGCATTTT. Its translation is CASRNRGYNQPQHF. The chain has TRBV27 and TRBJ1-5; 7 bases match TRBD1. The CDR3 covers 14 residues. The V gene end was trimmed by 6 bases and the J gene end by 3 bases; junction bases not matched to a gene: 5. Per the germline V gene, CDR1 is MNHEY and CDR2 is SMNVEV (reference sequence).

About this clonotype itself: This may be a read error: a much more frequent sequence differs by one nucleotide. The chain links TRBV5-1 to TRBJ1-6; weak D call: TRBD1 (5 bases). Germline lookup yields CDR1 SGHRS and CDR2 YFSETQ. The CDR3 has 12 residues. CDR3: CASGSGFSPLYF. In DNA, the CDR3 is TGTGCCAGCGGCTCAGGGTTTTCACCCCTCTACTTT. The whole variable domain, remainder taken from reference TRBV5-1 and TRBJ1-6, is KAGVTQTPRYLIKTRGQQVTLSCSPISGHRSVSWYQQTPGQGLQFLFEYFSETQRNKGNFPGRFSGRQFSNSRSEMNVSTLELGDSALYLCASGSGFSPLYFGNGTRLTVT.

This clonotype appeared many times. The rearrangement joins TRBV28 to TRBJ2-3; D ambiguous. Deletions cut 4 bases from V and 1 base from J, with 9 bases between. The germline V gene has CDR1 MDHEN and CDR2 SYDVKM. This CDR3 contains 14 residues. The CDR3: CASSYLGGTDTQYF. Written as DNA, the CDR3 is TGTGCCAGCAGTTATCTAGGTGGCACAGATACGCAGTATTTT. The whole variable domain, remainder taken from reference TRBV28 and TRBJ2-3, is DVKVTQSSRYLVKRTGEKVFLECVQDMDHENMFWYRQDPGLGLRLIYFSYDVKMKEKGDIPEGYSVSREKKERFSLILESASTNQTSMYLCASSYLGGTDTQYFGPGTRLTVL.

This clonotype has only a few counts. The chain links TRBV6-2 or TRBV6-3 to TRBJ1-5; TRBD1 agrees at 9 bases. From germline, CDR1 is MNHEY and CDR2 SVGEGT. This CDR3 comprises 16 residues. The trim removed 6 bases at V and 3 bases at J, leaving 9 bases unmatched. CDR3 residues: CASSYLTGGYNQPQHF. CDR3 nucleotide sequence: TGTGCCAGCAGCTACCTAACAGGGGGCTACAATCAGCCCCAGCATTTT.

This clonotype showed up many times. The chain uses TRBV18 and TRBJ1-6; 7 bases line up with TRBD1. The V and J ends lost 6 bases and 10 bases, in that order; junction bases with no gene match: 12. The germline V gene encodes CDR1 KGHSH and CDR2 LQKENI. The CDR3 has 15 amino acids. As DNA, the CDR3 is TGTGCCAGCTCCGCTGACAGGGACCGAGGATCACCCCTCCACTTT. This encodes CASSADRDRGSPLHF.

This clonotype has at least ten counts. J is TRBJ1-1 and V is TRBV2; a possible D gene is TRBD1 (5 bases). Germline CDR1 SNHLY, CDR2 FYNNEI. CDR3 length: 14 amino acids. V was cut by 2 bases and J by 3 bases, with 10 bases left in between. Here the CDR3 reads CASSEPGSDTEAFF. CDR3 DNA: TGTGCCAGCAGTGAACCAGGGTCGGACACTGAAGCTTTCTTT.

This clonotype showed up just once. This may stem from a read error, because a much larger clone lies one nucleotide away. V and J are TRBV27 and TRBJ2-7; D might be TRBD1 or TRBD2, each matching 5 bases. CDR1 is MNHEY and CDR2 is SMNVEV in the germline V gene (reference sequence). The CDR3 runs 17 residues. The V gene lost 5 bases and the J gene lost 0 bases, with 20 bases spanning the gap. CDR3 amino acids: CASSRGQAEISSYEQYF. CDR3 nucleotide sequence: TGTGCCAGCAGTAGAGGACAAGCGGAGATCTCCTCCTACGAGCAGTACTTC.

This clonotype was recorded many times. The CDR3 loop is CASSYLRGLSTDTQYF. CDR3 sequence (DNA): TGTGCCAGCAGTTACCTCAGGGGACTGAGCACAGATACGCAGTATTTT. The genes are TRBV6-6 and TRBJ2-3; D may match TRBD1 or TRBD2 (6 bases each). Germline V gene lookup returns CDR1 MNHNY and CDR2 SVGAGI (reference sequence). V gave up 2 bases and J gave up 0 bases, with 12 bases separating them. CDR3 size: 16 residues.

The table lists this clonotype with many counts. In nucleotides, the CDR3 is TGTGCCAGCTCACTCCCTAGCAGGGGGAATGAGCAGTTCTTC. Translating it yields CASSLPSRGNEQFF. The chain combines TRBV18 with TRBJ2-1; the match to TRBD1 covers 7 bases. Trimming cost V 4 bases and J 7 bases; bases outside gene matches: 7. Germline loops: CDR1 KGHSH, CDR2 LQKENI. The CDR3 totals 14 residues.

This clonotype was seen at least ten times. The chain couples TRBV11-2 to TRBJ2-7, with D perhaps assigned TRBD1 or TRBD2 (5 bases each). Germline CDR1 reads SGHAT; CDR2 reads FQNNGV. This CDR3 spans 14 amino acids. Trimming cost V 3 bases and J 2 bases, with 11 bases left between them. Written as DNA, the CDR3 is TGTGCCAGCAGCTTGTATAGGGGACCCTACGAGCAGTACTTC. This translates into CASSLYRGPYEQYF.

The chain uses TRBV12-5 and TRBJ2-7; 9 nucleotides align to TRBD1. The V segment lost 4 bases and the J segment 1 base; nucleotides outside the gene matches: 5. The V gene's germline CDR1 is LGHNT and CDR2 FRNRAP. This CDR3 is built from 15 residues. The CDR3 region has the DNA TGTGCTAGTGGTTACGTGACAGGGGGATCCTACGAGCAGTACTTC. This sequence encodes CASGYVTGGSYEQYF.

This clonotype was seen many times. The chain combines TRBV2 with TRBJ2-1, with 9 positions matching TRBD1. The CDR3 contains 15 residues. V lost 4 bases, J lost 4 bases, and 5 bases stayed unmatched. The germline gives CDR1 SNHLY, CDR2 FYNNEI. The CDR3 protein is CASSGGDRVYNEQFF. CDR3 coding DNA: TGTGCCAGCAGTGGGGGGGACAGGGTTTACAATGAGCAGTTCTTC. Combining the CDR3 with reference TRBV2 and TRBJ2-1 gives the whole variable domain EPEVTQTPSHQVTQMGQEVILRCVPISNHLYFYWYRQILGQKVEFLVSFYNNEISEKSEIFDDQFSVERPDGSNFTLKIRSTKLEDSAMYFCASSGGDRVYNEQFFGPGTRLTVL.

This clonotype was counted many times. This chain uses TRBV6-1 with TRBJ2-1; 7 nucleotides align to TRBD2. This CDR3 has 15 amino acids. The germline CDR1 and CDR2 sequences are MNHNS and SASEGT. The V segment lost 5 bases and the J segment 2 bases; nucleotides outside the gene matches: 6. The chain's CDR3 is CASSWGGGTYNEQFF. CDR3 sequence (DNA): TGTGCCAGCAGTTGGGGGGGGGGTACCTACAATGAGCAGTTCTTC.

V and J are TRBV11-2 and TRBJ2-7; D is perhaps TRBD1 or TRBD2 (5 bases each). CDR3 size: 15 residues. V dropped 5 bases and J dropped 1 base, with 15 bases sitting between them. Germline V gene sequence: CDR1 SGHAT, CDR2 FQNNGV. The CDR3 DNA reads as TGTGCCAGCAGCCCCACCTGGGGGATGTCCTACGAGCAGTACTTC. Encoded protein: CASSPTWGMSYEQYF.

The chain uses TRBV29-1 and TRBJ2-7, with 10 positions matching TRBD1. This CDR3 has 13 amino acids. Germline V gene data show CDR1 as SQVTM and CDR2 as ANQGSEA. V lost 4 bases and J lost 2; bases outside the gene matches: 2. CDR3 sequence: CSVGTGGTYEQYF. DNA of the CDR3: TGCAGCGTTGGGACAGGGGGTACCTACGAGCAGTACTTC.

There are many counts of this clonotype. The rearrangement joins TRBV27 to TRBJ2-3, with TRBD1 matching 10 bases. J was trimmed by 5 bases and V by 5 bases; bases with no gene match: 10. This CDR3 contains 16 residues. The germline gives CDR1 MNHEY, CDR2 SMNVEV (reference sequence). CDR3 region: CASSPLGTGVKDTQYF. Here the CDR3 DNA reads TGTGCCAGCAGTCCACTCGGGACAGGGGTCAAAGATACGCAGTATTTT.

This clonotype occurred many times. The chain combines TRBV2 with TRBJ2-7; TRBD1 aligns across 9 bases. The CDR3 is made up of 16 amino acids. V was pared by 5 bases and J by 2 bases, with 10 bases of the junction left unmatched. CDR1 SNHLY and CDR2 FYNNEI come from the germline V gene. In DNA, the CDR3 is TGTGCCAGCAGTCCCGGGACAGGGATCGGTGCCTACGAGCAGTACTTC. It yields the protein CASSPGTGIGAYEQYF. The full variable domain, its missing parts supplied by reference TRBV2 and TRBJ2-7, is EPEVTQTPSHQVTQMGQEVILRCVPISNHLYFYWYRQILGQKVEFLVSFYNNEISEKSEIFDDQFSVERPDGSNFTLKIRSTKLEDSAMYFCASSPGTGIGAYEQYFGPGTRLTVT.

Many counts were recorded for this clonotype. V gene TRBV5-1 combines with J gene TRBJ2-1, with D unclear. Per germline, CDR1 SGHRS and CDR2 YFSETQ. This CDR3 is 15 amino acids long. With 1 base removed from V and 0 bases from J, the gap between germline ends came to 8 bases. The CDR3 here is CASSLRADSYNEQFF. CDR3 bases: TGCGCCAGCAGCTTGCGGGCAGACTCCTACAATGAGCAGTTCTTC.